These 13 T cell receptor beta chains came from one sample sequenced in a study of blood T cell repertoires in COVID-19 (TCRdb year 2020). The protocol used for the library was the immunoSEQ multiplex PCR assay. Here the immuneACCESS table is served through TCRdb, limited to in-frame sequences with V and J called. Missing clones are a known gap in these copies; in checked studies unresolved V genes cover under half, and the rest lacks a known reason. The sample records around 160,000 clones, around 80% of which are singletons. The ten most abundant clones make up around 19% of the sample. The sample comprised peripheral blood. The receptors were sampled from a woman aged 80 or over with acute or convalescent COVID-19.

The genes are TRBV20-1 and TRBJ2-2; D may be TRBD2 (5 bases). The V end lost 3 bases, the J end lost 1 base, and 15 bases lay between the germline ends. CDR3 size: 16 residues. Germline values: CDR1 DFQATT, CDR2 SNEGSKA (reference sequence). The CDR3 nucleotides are TGCAGTGCTAGTTTGCTGGCGGAGGTGAACACCGGGGAGCTGTTTTTT. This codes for CSASLLAEVNTGELFF.

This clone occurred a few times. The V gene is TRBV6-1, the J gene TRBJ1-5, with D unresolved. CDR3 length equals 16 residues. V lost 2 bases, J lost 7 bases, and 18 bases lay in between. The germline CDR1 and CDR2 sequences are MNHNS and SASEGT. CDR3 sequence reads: CASSETRHSTGQPQHF. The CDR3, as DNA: TGTGCCAGCAGTGAAACACGACATAGTACGGGGCAGCCCCAGCATTTT.

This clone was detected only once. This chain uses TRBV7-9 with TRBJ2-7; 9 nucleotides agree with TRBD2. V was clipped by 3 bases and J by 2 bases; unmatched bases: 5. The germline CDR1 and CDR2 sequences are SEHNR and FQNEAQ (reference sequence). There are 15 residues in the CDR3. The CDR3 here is CASSFTSGRTYEQYF. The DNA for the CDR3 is TGTGCCAGCAGCTTTACTAGCGGGCGAACCTACGAGCAGTACTTC.

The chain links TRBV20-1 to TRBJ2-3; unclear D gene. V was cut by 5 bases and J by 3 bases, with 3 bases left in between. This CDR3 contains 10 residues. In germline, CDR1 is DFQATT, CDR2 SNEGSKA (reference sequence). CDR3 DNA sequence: TGCAGTGCTCTGACAGATACGCAGTATTTT. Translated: CSALTDTQYF.

The CDR3 reads CASSPRGGINEKLFF. The CDR3 DNA is TGTGCCAGCAGCCCCCGTGGAGGGATTAATGAAAAACTGTTTTTT. V is TRBV3-1 (or the pseudogene TRBV3-2) and J is TRBJ1-4; no firm D call. Germline-derived CDR1 and CDR2 are LGHDT and YNNKEL (reference sequence). Trimming removed 4 bases from V and 4 bases from J, with 13 bases in between. The CDR3 length is 15 residues.

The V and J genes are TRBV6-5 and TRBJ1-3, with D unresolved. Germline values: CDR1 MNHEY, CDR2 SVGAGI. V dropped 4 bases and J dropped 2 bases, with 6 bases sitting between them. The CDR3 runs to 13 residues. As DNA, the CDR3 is TGTGCCAGCAGTTTTACGGCTGGAAACACCATATATTTT. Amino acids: CASSFTAGNTIYF.

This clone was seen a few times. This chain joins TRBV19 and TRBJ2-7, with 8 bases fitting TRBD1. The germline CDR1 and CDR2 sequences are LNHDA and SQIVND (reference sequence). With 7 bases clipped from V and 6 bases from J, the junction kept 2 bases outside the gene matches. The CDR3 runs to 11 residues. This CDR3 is CASIGQGEQYF. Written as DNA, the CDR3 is TGTGCCAGTATCGGACAGGGCGAGCAGTACTTC.

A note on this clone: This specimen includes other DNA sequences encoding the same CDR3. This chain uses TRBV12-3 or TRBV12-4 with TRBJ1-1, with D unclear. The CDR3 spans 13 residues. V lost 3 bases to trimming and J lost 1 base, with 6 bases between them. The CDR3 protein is CASSLGGNTEAFF. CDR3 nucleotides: TGTGCCAGCAGTTTGGGAGGGAACACTGAAGCTTTCTTT.

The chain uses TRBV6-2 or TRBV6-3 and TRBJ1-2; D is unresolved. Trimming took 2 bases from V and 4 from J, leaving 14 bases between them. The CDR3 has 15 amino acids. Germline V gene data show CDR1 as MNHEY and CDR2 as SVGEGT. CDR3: CASSYLTWRSYGYTF. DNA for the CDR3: TGTGCCAGCAGTTACCTGACCTGGCGGAGCTATGGCTACACCTTC.

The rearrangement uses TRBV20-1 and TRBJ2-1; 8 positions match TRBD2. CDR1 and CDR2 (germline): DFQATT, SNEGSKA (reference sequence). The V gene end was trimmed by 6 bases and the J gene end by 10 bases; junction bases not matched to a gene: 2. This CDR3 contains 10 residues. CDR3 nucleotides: TGCAGTGCGAGACTAGCGGAGCAGTTCTTC. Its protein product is CSARLAEQFF.

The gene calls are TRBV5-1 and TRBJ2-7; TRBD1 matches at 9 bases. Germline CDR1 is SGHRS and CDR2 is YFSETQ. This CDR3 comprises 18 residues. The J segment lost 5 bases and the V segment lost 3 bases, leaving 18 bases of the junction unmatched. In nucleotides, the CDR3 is TGCGCCAGCAGCTCCGTTCATTCCGGGACAGGGCTTAATAACGAGCAGTACTTC. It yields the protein CASSSVHSGTGLNNEQYF.

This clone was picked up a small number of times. CDR3 coding DNA: TGTGCCAGCAGCGGGGGGGGGTCTGGCAATCAGCCCCAGCATTTT. This codes for CASSGGGSGNQPQHF. The chain carries TRBV28 and TRBJ1-5, with D possibly being TRBD1 (5 bases). This CDR3 contains 15 residues. In germline, CDR1 is MDHEN, CDR2 SYDVKM. The V end was cut by 6 bases, the J end by 2 bases, with 14 bases between.

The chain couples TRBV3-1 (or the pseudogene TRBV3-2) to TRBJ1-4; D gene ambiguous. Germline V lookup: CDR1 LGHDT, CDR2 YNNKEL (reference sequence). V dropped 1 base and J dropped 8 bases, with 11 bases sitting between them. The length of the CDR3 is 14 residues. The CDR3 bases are TGTGCCAGCAGCCAAGGACCCGGAGGCGAAAAACTGTTTTTT. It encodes CASSQGPGGEKLFF.